This TCR beta chain was captured by sequencing in a study of PD-1 blockade in mismatch repair-deficient tumors. Study-wide context: Enrolled about 2012-2016, patients had progressing, pretreated mismatch repair-deficient cancers of more than ten types.

Regarding the study as a whole: Tumor-resident clones, often undetectable pretreatment in blood, expanded then contracted after pembrolizumab.

With respect to this clone: Its antigen is still unknown.

Sequencing used immunoSEQ multiplex PCR; TCRdb keeps in-frame clones, though not all of them. The sample holds about 130,000 clones, roughly 86% seen once. CDR1 and CDR2 (germline): MNHEY, SMNVEV (reference sequence). Trimming removed 6 bases at V and 7 bases at J, with 27 bases between. CDR3 length: 17 amino acids. Every patient had mismatch repair deficiency by PCR or immunohistochemistry. The sample was peripheral blood, taken approximately 71 weeks after starting pembrolizumab. V and J are TRBV27 and TRBJ1-2; weak D call: TRBD1 (5 bases). The sequence came from an adult with mismatch repair-deficient cancer. The CDR3 DNA follows: TGTGCCAGCAGCTCATATTCTTGGGCAGGGTCTCAAGCTGGCTACACCTTC. It yields the protein CASSSYSWAGSQAGYTF.